The subject of this entry is one T cell receptor beta chain. The antigen remains undetermined. TCRdb's copy holds only in-frame clones and misses some; the assay was immunoSEQ multiplex PCR. The repertoire holds 150,000 or so clones, with about 90% as singletons. This specimen belongs to a study of T cell responses to AZD1222 COVID-19 vaccine. Study-wide results and limits: CD4 TCRs linked to vaccination spanned spike, dominating at 160-218 and 743-854. Of spike-specific TCRs, nearly half reportedly target regions left unmutated in variants. Mostly white British, mostly female donors; authors suggested clonal diversity may be underestimated.

V was cut by 6 bases and J by 9 bases, with 13 bases left in between. This CDR3 contains 12 residues. Germline loops: CDR1 LGHDT, CDR2 YNNKEL (reference sequence). This rearrangement joins TRBV3-1 (or the pseudogene TRBV3-2) to TRBJ2-3; D not certain. The sequencing here drew on peripheral blood, taken on day 0 of MenACWY control vaccination. The source of this sequence is an adult in good health. The CDR3, as DNA: TGTGCCAGCAGGGATCTGGTGGGCACGCAGTATTTT. Translated, it gives CASRDLVGTQYF.